One and the same sample provided the 19 T cell receptor beta chains below, sequenced in a study of control samples from healthy donors and cancer patients. Clones were sequenced by immunoSEQ multiplex PCR, and TCRdb holds only the in-frame ones, with some missing. The data show about 150,000 clones, roughly 93% seen once. What was sequenced was blood. The source of these receptors is a man younger than 30 in good health.

The CDR3 DNA follows: TGTGCCAGCAGATTGACTAGCGGGAGGTCCTACAATGAGCAGTTCTTC. Translating gives CASRLTSGRSYNEQFF. V and J are TRBV28 and TRBJ2-1; 13 bases agree with TRBD2. Per the germline V gene, CDR1 is MDHEN and CDR2 is SYDVKM. The CDR3 spans 16 residues. Trimming at V came to 6 bases and at J to 1 base, leaving 3 bases not matched to a gene.

The V and J genes are TRBV2 and TRBJ1-2; tentatively, D is TRBD1 (5 bases). The CDR3 is 12 residues long. Trimming pared 7 bases from V and 6 bases from J, leaving 12 bases between. CDR1 is SNHLY and CDR2 is FYNNEI in the germline V gene. The CDR3 spells CASTTRGDGYTF. The CDR3 bases are TGTGCCAGCACCACCCGAGGGGATGGCTACACCTTC.

The chain has TRBV2 and TRBJ1-3, with 8 bases identical to TRBD1. CDR1 is SNHLY and CDR2 is FYNNEI in the germline V gene. The CDR3 is 23 amino acids. Trimming removed 2 bases from V and 2 bases from J; junction bases left unmatched: 26. The CDR3, as DNA: TGTGCCAGCAGTGAAATTGGGACAGGCACACCCGGGAGAGATCAAGGTACTGGAAACACCATATATTTT. Translating gives CASSEIGTGTPGRDQGTGNTIYF.

This clone was seen only once. The V and J genes are TRBV9 and TRBJ2-2, with D perhaps matching TRBD1 or TRBD2 (5 bases each). Germline CDR1 and CDR2: SGDLS and YYNGEE. V shed 0 bases and J shed 4 bases, with 13 bases lying between them. CDR3 size: 16 residues. CDR3 nucleotide sequence: TGTGCCAGCAGCGTAGGAGGGGCAGGGACCACCGGGGAGCTGTTTTTT. Translated, it gives CASSVGGAGTTGELFF.

The V call is TRBV2, the J call TRBJ1-1; the D gene is possibly TRBD1 (5 bases). Trimming pared 0 bases from V and 9 bases from J, leaving 14 bases between. CDR1 SNHLY and CDR2 FYNNEI come from the germline V gene. The CDR3 runs 14 residues. CDR3 nucleotides: TGTGCCAGCAGTGAAGCGCGGCGTGGGGGGAAAGCTTTCTTT. Translation: CASSEARRGGKAFF.

The chain carries TRBV5-8 and TRBJ2-5; D not resolved. The length of the CDR3 is 13 residues. Germline CDR1 is SGHTS and CDR2 is YDEGEE. V lost 6 bases and J lost 1, with 10 bases in between. In nucleotides, the CDR3 is TGTGCCAGCACGTCGTGGGGCCAAGAGACCCAGTACTTC. Residues: CASTSWGQETQYF. Full variable domain (missing parts from reference TRBV5-8 and TRBJ2-5): EAGVTQSPTHLIKTRGQQATLRCSPISGHTSVYWYQQALGLGLQFLLWYDEGEERNRGNFPPRFSGRQFPNYSSELNVNALELEDSALYLCASTSWGQETQYFGPGTRLLVL.

The chain combines TRBV27 with TRBJ2-1, with 10 bases identical to TRBD2. The CDR3 covers 17 residues. In germline, CDR1 is MNHEY, CDR2 SMNVEV (reference sequence). Trimming at V came to 0 bases and at J to 10 bases, leaving 12 bases not matched to a gene. The CDR3 DNA sequence: TGTGCCAGCAGTTTATCCGGGGGTAGCGGGAGGTTGGGGGAGCAGTTCTTC. Translated, it gives CASSLSGGSGRLGEQFF.

The V and J genes are TRBV7-9 and TRBJ1-3; 7 bases line up with TRBD1. CDR3 size: 15 residues. V lost 5 bases, J lost 9 bases, and 13 bases stayed unmatched. Germline lookup yields CDR1 SEHNR and CDR2 FQNEAQ (reference sequence). CDR3 coding DNA: TGTGCCAGCAGCACCCGACAGGGAATCAGGACCACCATATATTTT. Translation gives CASSTRQGIRTTIYF.

The chain uses TRBV7-9 and TRBJ2-7; D is ambiguous. CDR3 length equals 14 residues. With 8 bases removed from V and 1 base from J, the gap between germline ends came to 15 bases. The germline gives CDR1 SEHNR, CDR2 FQNEAQ (reference sequence). The CDR3 nucleotides are TGTGCCAGCTCCGTATCCGGGCCTTCCTACGAGCAGTACTTC. As protein: CASSVSGPSYEQYF. Filled out from reference TRBV7-9 and TRBJ2-7, the complete variable domain reads DTGVSQNPRHKITKRGQNVTFRCDPISEHNRLYWYRQTLGQGPEFLTYFQNEAQLEKSRLLSDRFSAERPKGSFSTLEIQRTEQGDSAMYLCASSVSGPSYEQYFGPGTRLTVT.

V is TRBV5-1 and J is TRBJ1-6, with D perhaps TRBD1 (5 bases). Germline CDR1 and CDR2: SGHRS and YFSETQ. This CDR3 contains 14 residues. The ends were cut back, 4 bases at V and 10 bases at J, with 15 bases in the middle. CDR3 coding DNA: TGCGCCAGCAGCACCGGGACCGGCGGCTCACCCCTCCACTTT. It yields the protein CASSTGTGGSPLHF.

The rearrangement links TRBV28 to TRBJ2-1; 7 bases fit TRBD2. V lost 2 bases, J lost 8 bases, and 6 bases stayed unmatched. The CDR3 sequence is 14 residues long. The germline gives CDR1 MDHEN, CDR2 SYDVKM. The CDR3 coding sequence is TGTGCCAGCAGTTTAAGCGGACTAGTCCATGAGCAGTTCTTC. Amino acid sequence: CASSLSGLVHEQFF. Complete variable domain (other parts from reference TRBV28 and TRBJ2-1): DVKVTQSSRYLVKRTGEKVFLECVQDMDHENMFWYRQDPGLGLRLIYFSYDVKMKEKGDIPEGYSVSREKKERFSLILESASTNQTSMYLCASSLSGLVHEQFFGPGTRLTVL.

The J gene is TRBJ1-2, the V gene TRBV5-6; D not resolved. The germline CDR1 and CDR2 sequences are SGHDT and YYEEEE. The CDR3 sequence is 11 residues long. The ends were cut back, 5 bases at V and 8 bases at J, with 10 bases in the middle. The CDR3 bases are TGTGCCAGCAGTTATGGACTAGGCTACACCTTC. Translation gives CASSYGLGYTF.

The chain recombines TRBV4-2 with TRBJ1-1; perhaps TRBD1 as D (5 bases). CDR3 length: 14 amino acids. V was pared by 2 bases and J by 6 bases, with 13 bases between. The germline V gene has CDR1 LGHNA and CDR2 YNFKEQ. The CDR3 DNA reads as TGTGCCAGCAGCCAAAAGGGCAGGGTTGCTGAAGCTTTCTTT. Encoded protein: CASSQKGRVAEAFF.

The chain combines TRBV7-6 with TRBJ2-5; tentative D call: TRBD2 (5 bases). V was shortened by 5 bases and J by 3 bases, with 10 bases between the two germline ends. The V gene's germline CDR1 is SGHVS and CDR2 FNYEAQ. The length of the CDR3 is 13 residues. The CDR3 is CASSPGWEETQYF. CDR3 nucleotide sequence: TGTGCCAGCAGCCCGGGATGGGAAGAGACCCAGTACTTC.

The V and J genes are TRBV5-4 and TRBJ2-7; no reliable D call. The CDR3 is 12 residues long. CDR1 SGHNT and CDR2 YYREEE come from the germline V gene (reference sequence). V lost 2 bases, J lost 3 bases, and 6 bases lay in between. The CDR3 region is CASSFELYEQYF. Written as DNA, the CDR3 is TGTGCCAGCAGCTTCGAACTCTACGAGCAGTACTTC.

J is TRBJ1-2 and V is TRBV5-6; 9 bases align to TRBD1. Per the germline V gene, CDR1 is SGHDT and CDR2 is YYEEEE. The trim removed 5 bases at V and 12 bases at J, leaving 11 bases unmatched. CDR3 length: 13 amino acids. CDR3 bases: TGTGCCAGCAGTTCGGACAGGGGATATTCCGACACCTTC. Its protein is CASSSDRGYSDTF.

The chain is built from TRBV20-1 and TRBJ1-1; D is unclear. Germline loops: CDR1 DFQATT, CDR2 SNEGSKA (reference sequence). V was cut by 4 bases and J by 2 bases, with 5 bases left in between. The CDR3 is made up of 11 amino acids. CDR3 coding DNA: TGCAGTGCTACCATTAACACTGAAGCTTTCTTT. It is translated as CSATINTEAFF.

This chain connects TRBV4-2 to TRBJ1-2; unclear D gene. V was pared by 0 bases and J by 7 bases, with 12 bases between. Germline lookup yields CDR1 LGHNA and CDR2 YNFKEQ. The CDR3 loop spans 14 amino acids. CDR3 nucleotides: TGTGCCAGCAGCCAAGATCGGCACTTCCTTGGCTACACCTTC. Its translation is CASSQDRHFLGYTF.

This clone came up once. V usage is TRBV28 and J usage is TRBJ1-5; no clear D gene. Germline assignment: CDR1 MDHEN and CDR2 SYDVKM. Deletions cut 1 base from V and 5 bases from J, with 9 bases between. The CDR3 runs to 14 residues. CDR3 protein: CASSLYSRYQPQHF. The CDR3 DNA is TGTGCCAGCAGTTTATATTCCAGATATCAGCCCCAGCATTTT.